This note documents a single TCR beta chain sequence. The antigen remains unidentified. The germline V and J ends were trimmed by 3 bases and 0 bases, with 12 bases remaining between them. This CDR3 has 15 amino acids. Germline values: CDR1 MNHEY, CDR2 SMNVEV (reference sequence). The entry originates in a study of cytomegalovirus exposure and HLA in healthy donors. Study-wide points: A classifier reportedly called cytomegalovirus status with high sensitivity and specificity. The TCR clusters that emerged in the first cohort tended, a later analysis found, to co-occur in the 120 or so validation repertoires.

Sequencing used immunoSEQ multiplex PCR; TCRdb keeps in-frame clones, though not all of them. The table shows under 85,000 clones, with over 90% occurring only once. The sample taken for sequencing was PBMCs. The receptor was derived from a man between 18 and 29 years old in good health and CMV-seropositive. This chain uses TRBV27 with TRBJ2-7; possibly TRBD1 for D (5 bases). The CDR3 nucleotides are TGTGCCAGCAGTTTTGGGGCAGATCCCTCCTACGAGCAGTACTTC. As protein: CASSFGADPSYEQYF.